This record covers a single T cell receptor beta chain. What it binds is unknown. The time point denotes: newly diagnosed GD, antithyroid drugs for less than 3 months. RNA extracted from PBMCs served as the sequencing template. This specimen belongs to a study of regulatory T cells in long-lasting Graves disease. CDR3 length equals 14 residues. CDR1 and CDR2 (germline): SQVTM, ANQGSEA. V lost 6 bases and J lost 0; bases outside the gene matches: 6. To make TCR beta libraries, researchers used iRepertoire HTBI primers and Arm-PCR of CDR3 regions. As handled by the study authors: Analysis of the samples identified around 60 TRBV and more than eleven TRBJ segments. TCRdb redid the calling of the multiplex PCR reads with MiXCR, one entry per CDR3 protein. TCRdb's processing, not the authors' own work, is the source of the V and J calls. The sample shows some 600,000 distinct CDR3 sequences, about 16% of them seen only once.

General study points: Persistent disease exhibited a predilection for TRBV28, TRBJ1-2 and TRBJ2-5.

These sequences were also reported in another study, on T cells in Graves' hyperthyroidism and ophthalmopathy. As reported in that work: The TCR CDR3 was amplified in a first-round RT-PCR using the HTBI primer set. Prediction of ophthalmopathy progression came a median around 6 months pre-onset.

The sample consisted of peripheral blood mononuclear cells (PBMCs), taken at new diagnosis, from a patient treated with antithyroid drugs. This receptor was identified in a man younger than 35 with Graves disease. The chain couples TRBV29-1 to TRBJ2-3; the match to TRBD2 covers 7 bases. The CDR3 protein is CSVATSDSTDTQYF. Written as DNA, the CDR3 is TGCAGCGTAGCCACTAGCGATAGCACAGATACGCAGTATTTT.